The rows below give T cell receptor beta chains drawn from one sample of a study of CD8 T cells in ankylosing spondylitis. TCRdb re-derived calls from the 5' RACE reads in MiXCR, one entry per CDR3 protein. The sample consists of approximately 260,000 distinct CDR3 sequences, 18% of them appearing once. Source material: blood, either unsorted or a sorted T cell fraction (not recorded which). The receptor set was obtained from a male donor with ankylosing spondylitis or in good health (not recorded which). Each CDR3 is given with its conserved first and last residue. Each record gives: J gene, clone size, D gene, V gene, CDR3 DNA, CDR3 protein. A D gene is named only where the DNA matches it firmly. Some rows have no size entry. The others give once, few or many, or a class for an expanded clone.

J gene: TRBJ2-2; clone size: many; D gene: -; V gene: TRBV5-1; CDR3 DNA: TGCGCCAGCAGCTTGGCCCCGACAGGCCCCGGGGAGCTGTTTTTT; CDR3 protein: CASSLAPTGPGELFF
J gene: TRBJ2-1; clone size: -; D gene: -; V gene: TRBV27; CDR3 DNA: TGTGCCAGCAGTCCTAGTGAGAATGAGCAGTTCTTC; CDR3 protein: CASSPSENEQFF
J gene: TRBJ2-4; clone size: -; D gene: TRBD2; V gene: TRBV4-1; CDR3 DNA: TGCGCCAGCAGCCAACTAGCGGGAGTGGAAAACATTCAGTACTTC; CDR3 protein: CASSQLAGVENIQYF
J gene: TRBJ2-7; clone size: few; D gene: TRBD1; V gene: TRBV7-9; CDR3 DNA: TGTGCCAGCAGCTCCTGGGACAGGGCCTCCTACGAGCAGTACTTC; CDR3 protein: CASSSWDRASYEQYF
J gene: TRBJ2-5; clone size: -; D gene: -; V gene: TRBV12-3/TRBV12-4; CDR3 DNA: TGTGCCAGCAGTTTGAATCCGGGGGGCTGGGAGACCCAGTACTTC; CDR3 protein: CASSLNPGGWETQYF
J gene: TRBJ1-5; clone size: -; D gene: -; V gene: TRBV6-1; CDR3 DNA: TGTGCCAGCAGCTGGGCCGGAGGTTTCAATCAGCCCCAGCATTTT; CDR3 protein: CASSWAGGFNQPQHF
J gene: TRBJ2-2; clone size: few; D gene: -; V gene: TRBV27; CDR3 DNA: TGTGCCAGCAGTATGGGACCTCCGGGGCTGTTTTTT; CDR3 protein: CASSMGPPGLFF
J gene: TRBJ2-6; clone size: -; D gene: -; V gene: TRBV12-3/TRBV12-4; CDR3 DNA: TGTGCCAGCAGTTTCGTTCCGGGGGCGTCAGGGGCCAACGTCCTGACTTTC; CDR3 protein: CASSFVPGASGANVLTF
J gene: TRBJ1-5; clone size: -; D gene: -; V gene: TRBV4-1; CDR3 DNA: TGCGCCAGCAGCCCCGTCCCGGGACCGGCTCAGCCCCAGCATTTT; CDR3 protein: CASSPVPGPAQPQHF
J gene: TRBJ2-7; clone size: few; D gene: -; V gene: TRBV28; CDR3 DNA: TGTGCCAGCAGCCCTAATCTCTACGAGCAGTACTTC; CDR3 protein: CASSPNLYEQYF
J gene: TRBJ2-2; clone size: -; D gene: TRBD1; V gene: TRBV6-1; CDR3 DNA: TGTGCCAGCAGGCCGACAGGGTACACTGCCGGGGAGCTGTTTTTT; CDR3 protein: CASRPTGYTAGELFF
J gene: TRBJ1-2; clone size: few; D gene: TRBD1; V gene: TRBV7-6; CDR3 DNA: TGTGCCAGCAGTTCAATGGCAGGGGGCAGCTATGGCTACACCTTC; CDR3 protein: CASSSMAGGSYGYTF
J gene: TRBJ2-3; clone size: many; D gene: -; V gene: TRBV3-1; CDR3 DNA: TGTGCCAGCAGCCCCCATAGCGGAATCCCGGCCACAGATACGCAGTATTTT; CDR3 protein: CASSPHSGIPATDTQYF
J gene: TRBJ2-7; clone size: few; D gene: -; V gene: TRBV4-1; CDR3 DNA: TGCGCCAGCAGCCAAGCTGGCCTTGCCAACTACGAGCAGTACTTC; CDR3 protein: CASSQAGLANYEQYF
J gene: TRBJ2-1; clone size: few; D gene: -; V gene: TRBV20-1; CDR3 DNA: TGCAGTGCTAGGTACTACGACTACAATGAGCAGTTCTTC; CDR3 protein: CSARYYDYNEQFF
J gene: TRBJ2-2; clone size: -; D gene: -; V gene: TRBV5-6; CDR3 DNA: TGTGCCAGCAGCTTGGCAGGGGTCGCCTGGTACGGGGAGCTGTTTTTT; CDR3 protein: CASSLAGVAWYGELFF
J gene: TRBJ2-5; clone size: -; D gene: TRBD2; V gene: TRBV3-1; CDR3 DNA: TGTGCCAGCAGCCAAGTTGGTAGCGGGAGGGACCTGGTTGGAGAGACCCAGTACTTC; CDR3 protein: CASSQVGSGRDLVGETQYF
J gene: TRBJ2-5; clone size: few; D gene: -; V gene: TRBV20-1; CDR3 DNA: TGCAGTCCTGGGCTAGGGACCGCGGAGACCCAGTACTTC; CDR3 protein: CSPGLGTAETQYF
J gene: TRBJ1-2; clone size: many; D gene: -; V gene: TRBV6-2/TRBV6-3; CDR3 DNA: TGTGCCAGCAGTTACTCGCCCTATGGCTACACCTTC; CDR3 protein: CASSYSPYGYTF
J gene: TRBJ2-7; clone size: few; D gene: TRBD1; V gene: TRBV7-2; CDR3 DNA: TGTGCCAGCAGCTTAGCCCCGGGACAGGCGCTGGACTACGAGCAGTACTTC; CDR3 protein: CASSLAPGQALDYEQYF
J gene: TRBJ2-7; clone size: -; D gene: -; V gene: TRBV29-1; CDR3 DNA: TGCAGCGTTGAAACGTGGGACAAGGAGTACGAGCAGTACTTC; CDR3 protein: CSVETWDKEYEQYF
J gene: TRBJ1-2; clone size: many; D gene: -; V gene: TRBV5-4; CDR3 DNA: TGTGCCAGCAGCTTGGAAGAAGGGTTGGATCGCTACTATGGCTACACCTTC; CDR3 protein: CASSLEEGLDRYYGYTF
J gene: TRBJ1-5; clone size: -; D gene: TRBD1; V gene: TRBV12-3/TRBV12-4; CDR3 DNA: TGTGCCAGCACCGGGGGGCTAGACAGGGGCGATCAGCCCCAGCATTTT; CDR3 protein: CASTGGLDRGDQPQHF
J gene: TRBJ2-2; clone size: -; D gene: -; V gene: TRBV5-6; CDR3 DNA: TGTGCCAGCAGCTGGGGGGACAGCTACACCGGGGAGCTGTTTTTT; CDR3 protein: CASSWGDSYTGELFF
J gene: TRBJ2-1; clone size: many; D gene: -; V gene: TRBV6-1; CDR3 DNA: TGTGCCAGCAGCCTCAGCGTCACGGGCGCTGAGCAGTTCTTC; CDR3 protein: CASSLSVTGAEQFF